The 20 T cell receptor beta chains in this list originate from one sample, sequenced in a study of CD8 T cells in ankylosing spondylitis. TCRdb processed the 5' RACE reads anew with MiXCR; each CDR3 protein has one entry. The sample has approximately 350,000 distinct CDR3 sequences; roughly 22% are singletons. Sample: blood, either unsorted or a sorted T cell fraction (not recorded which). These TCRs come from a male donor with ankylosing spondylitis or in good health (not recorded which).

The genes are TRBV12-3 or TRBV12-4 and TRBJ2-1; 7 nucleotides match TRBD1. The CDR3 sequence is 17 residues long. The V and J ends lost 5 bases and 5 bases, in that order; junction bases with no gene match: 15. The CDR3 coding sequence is TGTGCCAGCAGTCCCATCCTGGCGACAGGGAATAACAATGAGCAGTTCTTC. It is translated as CASSPILATGNNNEQFF.

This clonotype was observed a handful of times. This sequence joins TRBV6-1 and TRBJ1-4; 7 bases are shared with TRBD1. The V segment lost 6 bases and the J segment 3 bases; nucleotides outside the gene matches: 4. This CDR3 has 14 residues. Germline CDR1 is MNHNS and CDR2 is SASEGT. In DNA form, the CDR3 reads TGTGCCAGCAGCACAGACAGGGCTAATGAAAAACTGTTTTTT. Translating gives CASSTDRANEKLFF.

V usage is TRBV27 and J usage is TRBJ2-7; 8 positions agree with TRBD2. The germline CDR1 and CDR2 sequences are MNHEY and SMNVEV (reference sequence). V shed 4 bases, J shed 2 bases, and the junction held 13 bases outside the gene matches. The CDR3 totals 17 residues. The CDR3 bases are TGTGCCAGCAGTTCCTACCTGACTAGCGAGGGGACCTACGAGCAGTACTTC. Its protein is CASSSYLTSEGTYEQYF.

The CDR3 loop reads CASSVGERGGELFF. In nucleotides, the CDR3 is TGTGCCAGCAGCGTAGGAGAGAGGGGCGGGGAGCTGTTTTTT. V is TRBV9 and J is TRBJ2-2; D might be TRBD1 or TRBD2, each matching 5 bases. V was clipped by 0 bases and J by 7 bases, with 10 bases between them. This CDR3 spans 14 amino acids. From germline, CDR1 is SGDLS and CDR2 YYNGEE.

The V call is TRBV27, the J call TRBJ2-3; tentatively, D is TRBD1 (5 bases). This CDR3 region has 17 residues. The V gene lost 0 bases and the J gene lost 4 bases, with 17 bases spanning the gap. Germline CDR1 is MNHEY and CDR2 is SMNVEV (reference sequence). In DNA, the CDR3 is TGTGCCAGCAGTTTATCCGTGGTGGCCAGGGTGGCAGATACGCAGTATTTT. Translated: CASSLSVVARVADTQYF.

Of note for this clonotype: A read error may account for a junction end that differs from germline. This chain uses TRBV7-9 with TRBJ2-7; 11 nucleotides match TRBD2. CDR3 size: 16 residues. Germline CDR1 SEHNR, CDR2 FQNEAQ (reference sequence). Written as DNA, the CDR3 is TGTGCGAGCATCGGGGTAGCGGGGGGGCCGGACTACGAGCAGTACTTC. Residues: CASIGVAGGPDYEQYF.

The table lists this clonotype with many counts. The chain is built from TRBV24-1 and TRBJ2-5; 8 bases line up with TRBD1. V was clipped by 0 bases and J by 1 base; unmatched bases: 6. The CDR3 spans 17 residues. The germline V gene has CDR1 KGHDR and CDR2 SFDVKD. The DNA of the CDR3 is TGTGCCACCAGTGATTTGCAAGCAGGGACAGGCCAAGAGACCCAGTACTTC. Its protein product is CATSDLQAGTGQETQYF.

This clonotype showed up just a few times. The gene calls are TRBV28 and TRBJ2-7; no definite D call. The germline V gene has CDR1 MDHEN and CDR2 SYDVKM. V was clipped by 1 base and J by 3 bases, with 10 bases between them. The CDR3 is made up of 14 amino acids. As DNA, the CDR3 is TGTGCCAGCAGTTTATTGCCAGGAAACTACGAGCAGTACTTC. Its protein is CASSLLPGNYEQYF.

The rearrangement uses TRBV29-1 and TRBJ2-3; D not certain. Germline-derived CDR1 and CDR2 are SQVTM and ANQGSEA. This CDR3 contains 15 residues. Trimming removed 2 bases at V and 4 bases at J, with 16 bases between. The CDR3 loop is CSVELMVGLADTQYF. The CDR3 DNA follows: TGCAGCGTTGAACTTATGGTGGGGTTGGCAGATACGCAGTATTTT.

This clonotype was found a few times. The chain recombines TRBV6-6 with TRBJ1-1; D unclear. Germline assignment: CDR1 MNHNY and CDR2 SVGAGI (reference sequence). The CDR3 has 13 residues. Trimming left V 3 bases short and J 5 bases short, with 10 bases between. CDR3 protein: CASSYLGGTEAFF. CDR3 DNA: TGTGCCAGCAGTTATTTGGGTGGGACTGAAGCTTTCTTT.

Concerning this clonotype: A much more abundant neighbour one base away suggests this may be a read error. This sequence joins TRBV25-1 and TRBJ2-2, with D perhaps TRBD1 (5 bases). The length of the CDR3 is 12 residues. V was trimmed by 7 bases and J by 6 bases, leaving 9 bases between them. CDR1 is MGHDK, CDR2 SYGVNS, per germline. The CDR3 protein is CASTLGAGELFF. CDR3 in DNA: TGTGCCAGCACCTTAGGGGCCGGGGAGCTGTTTTTT. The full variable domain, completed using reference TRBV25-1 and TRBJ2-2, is EADIYQTPRYLVIGTGKKITLECSQTMGHDKMYWYQQDPGMELHLIHYSYGVNSTEKGDLSSESTVSRIRTEHFPLTLESARPSHTSQYLCASTLGAGELFFGEGSRLTVL.

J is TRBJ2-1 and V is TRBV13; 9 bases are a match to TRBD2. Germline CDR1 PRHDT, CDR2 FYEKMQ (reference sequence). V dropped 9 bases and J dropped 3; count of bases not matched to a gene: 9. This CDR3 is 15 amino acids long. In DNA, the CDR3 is TGTGCCAGTAGACGCGGGGGGGCCAACTACAATGAGCAGTTCTTC. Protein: CASRRGGANYNEQFF.

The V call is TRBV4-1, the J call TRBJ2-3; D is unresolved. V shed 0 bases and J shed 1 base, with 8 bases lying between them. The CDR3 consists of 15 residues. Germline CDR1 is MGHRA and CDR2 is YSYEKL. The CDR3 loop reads CASSQESSRTDTQYF. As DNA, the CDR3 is TGCGCCAGCAGCCAAGAGTCCAGCCGCACAGATACGCAGTATTTT.

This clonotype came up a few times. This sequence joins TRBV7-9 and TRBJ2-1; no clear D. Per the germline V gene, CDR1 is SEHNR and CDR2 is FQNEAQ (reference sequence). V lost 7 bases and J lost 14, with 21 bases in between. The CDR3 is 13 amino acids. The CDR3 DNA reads TGTGCCAGCATCTCCCGGTGGGGTCCCGAGGAGTTCTTC. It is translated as CASISRWGPEEFF.

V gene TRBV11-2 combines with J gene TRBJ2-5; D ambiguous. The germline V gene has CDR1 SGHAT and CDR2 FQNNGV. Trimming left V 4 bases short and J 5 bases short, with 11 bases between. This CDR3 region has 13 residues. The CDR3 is CASSSFSVETQYF. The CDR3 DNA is TGTGCCAGCAGCTCCTTTTCCGTGGAGACCCAGTACTTC.

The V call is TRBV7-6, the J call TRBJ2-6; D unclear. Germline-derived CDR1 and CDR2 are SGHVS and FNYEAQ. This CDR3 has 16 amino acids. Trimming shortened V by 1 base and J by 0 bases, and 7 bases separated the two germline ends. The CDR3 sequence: CASSLVGNSGANVLTF. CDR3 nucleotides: TGTGCCAGCAGCTTAGTTGGGAACTCTGGGGCCAACGTCCTGACTTTC.

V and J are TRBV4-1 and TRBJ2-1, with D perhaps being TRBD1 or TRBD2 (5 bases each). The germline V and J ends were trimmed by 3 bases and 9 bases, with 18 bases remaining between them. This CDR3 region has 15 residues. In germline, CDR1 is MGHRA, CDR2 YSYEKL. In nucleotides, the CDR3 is TGCGCCAGCAGCCAGGATCTCGGGGCAGCTTCTGAGCAGTTCTTC. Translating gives CASSQDLGAASEQFF.

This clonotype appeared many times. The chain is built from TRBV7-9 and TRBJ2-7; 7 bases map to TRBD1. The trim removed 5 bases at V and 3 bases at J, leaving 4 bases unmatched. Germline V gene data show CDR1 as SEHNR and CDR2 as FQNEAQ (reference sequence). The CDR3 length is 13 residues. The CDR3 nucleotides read TGTGCCAGCAGCCCCGGGACAGTCTACGAGCAGTACTTC. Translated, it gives CASSPGTVYEQYF.

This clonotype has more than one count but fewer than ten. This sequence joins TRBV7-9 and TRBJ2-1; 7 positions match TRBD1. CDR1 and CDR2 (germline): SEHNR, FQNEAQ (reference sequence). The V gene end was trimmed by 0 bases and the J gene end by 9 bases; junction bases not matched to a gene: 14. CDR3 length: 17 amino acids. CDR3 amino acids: CASSLAGDSPLSGEQFF. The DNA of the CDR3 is TGTGCCAGCAGCTTAGCAGGGGACAGCCCCCTGTCAGGTGAGCAGTTCTTC. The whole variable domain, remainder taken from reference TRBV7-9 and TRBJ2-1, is DTGVSQNPRHKITKRGQNVTFRCDPISEHNRLYWYRQTLGQGPEFLTYFQNEAQLEKSRLLSDRFSAERPKGSFSTLEIQRTEQGDSAMYLCASSLAGDSPLSGEQFFGPGTRLTVL.

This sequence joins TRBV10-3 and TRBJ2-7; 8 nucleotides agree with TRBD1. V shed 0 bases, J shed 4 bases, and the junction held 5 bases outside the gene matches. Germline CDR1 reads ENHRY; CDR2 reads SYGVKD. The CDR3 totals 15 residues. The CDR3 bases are TGTGCCATCAGTGAGTCGCGGACAGGGACGTACGAGCAGTACTTC. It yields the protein CAISESRTGTYEQYF.